Presented here are 18 T cell receptor beta chains from one specimen sequenced in a study of T cell responses to AZD1222 COVID-19 vaccine. Generated by immunoSEQ multiplex PCR, the TCRdb table keeps only in-frame clones and is missing some. This table has about 140,000 clones, 88% appearing once. The sample here was peripheral blood, taken 28 days after the second AZD1222 dose. These receptors originate from an adult who received the AZD1222 COVID-19 vaccine.

This rearrangement joins TRBV28 to TRBJ1-5, with D hard to call. The CDR3 is 14 amino acids. Germline V gene sequence: CDR1 MDHEN, CDR2 SYDVKM. Trimming took 3 bases from V and 13 from J, leaving 19 bases between them. As DNA, the CDR3 is TGTGCCAGCAGTTTCGATGGTCTGGTAGGCTTGCAGCATTTT. This sequence encodes CASSFDGLVGLQHF. The complete variable domain, with remaining parts taken from reference TRBV28 and TRBJ1-5, reads DVKVTQSSRYLVKRTGEKVFLECVQDMDHENMFWYRQDPGLGLRLIYFSYDVKMKEKGDIPEGYSVSREKKERFSLILESASTNQTSMYLCASSFDGLVGLQHFGDGTRLSIL.

This chain connects TRBV5-1 to TRBJ2-1; D not certain. The CDR3 is 15 residues long. The germline CDR1 and CDR2 sequences are SGHRS and YFSETQ. V gave up 0 bases and J gave up 8 bases, with 15 bases separating them. The CDR3 spells CASSLGGPYGDEQFF. The CDR3 bases are TGCGCCAGCAGCTTGGGTGGTCCCTATGGGGATGAGCAGTTCTTC.

V usage is TRBV4-2 and J usage is TRBJ2-7, with 11 bases aligning to TRBD2. Germline loops: CDR1 LGHNA, CDR2 YNFKEQ. The CDR3 length is 16 residues. The J segment lost 2 bases and the V segment lost 3 bases, leaving 6 bases of the junction unmatched. The CDR3: CASSHPSGGSTYEQYF. The CDR3 DNA reads as TGTGCCAGCAGCCATCCTAGCGGGGGGTCTACCTACGAGCAGTACTTC.

A single count supports this clone. V gene TRBV24-1 combines with J gene TRBJ2-2; tentatively, D is TRBD1 (6 bases). V was cut by 3 bases and J by 6 bases, with 22 bases left in between. The germline V gene encodes CDR1 KGHDR and CDR2 SFDVKD. CDR3 size: 18 residues. The CDR3 region is CATSDPAPTGNSAGELFF. CDR3 nucleotides: TGTGCCACCAGTGATCCGGCCCCGACAGGAAATAGCGCCGGGGAGCTGTTTTTT.

V usage is TRBV28 and J usage is TRBJ1-2; 8 positions match TRBD1. V shed 4 bases, J shed 8 bases, and the junction held 12 bases outside the gene matches. Germline values: CDR1 MDHEN, CDR2 SYDVKM. CDR3 length equals 15 residues. In DNA, the CDR3 is TGTGCCAGCAGTTCCATTCTGCAGGGGGCGGGCGGCTACACCTTC. As protein: CASSSILQGAGGYTF.

J is TRBJ2-7 and V is TRBV7-2; 7 bases agree with TRBD1. J lost 7 bases, V lost 10 bases, and 16 bases had no gene match. From germline, CDR1 is SGHTA and CDR2 FQGNSA. The CDR3 runs 14 residues. CDR3 bases: TGTGCCACCTCCCCCGGGACAGTGATTCGGGAGCAGTACTTC. This gives the protein CATSPGTVIREQYF.

This chain joins TRBV5-6 and TRBJ2-7; D is undetermined. CDR3 length equals 13 residues. With 0 bases removed from V and 4 bases from J, the gap between germline ends came to 8 bases. Germline V gene data show CDR1 as SGHDT and CDR2 as YYEEEE. In nucleotides, the CDR3 is TGTGCCAGCAGCTTGGGGCTAGGGTACGAGCAGTACTTC. Amino acid sequence: CASSLGLGYEQYF.

This chain joins TRBV19 and TRBJ2-1; 7 positions agree with TRBD1. Germline values: CDR1 LNHDA, CDR2 SQIVND (reference sequence). Trimming at V came to 9 bases and at J to 13 bases, leaving 9 bases not matched to a gene. CDR3 length: 11 amino acids. The DNA for the CDR3 is TGTGCCAGCCTTCGAGACAGGGAACAGTTCTTC. This encodes CASLRDREQFF.

The rearrangement joins TRBV19 to TRBJ1-1; D call uncertain. Trimming shortened V by 7 bases and J by 1 base, and 7 bases separated the two germline ends. Germline V gene lookup returns CDR1 LNHDA and CDR2 SQIVND (reference sequence). The length of the CDR3 is 12 residues. Written as DNA, the CDR3 is TGTGCCAGTAACGACAAGAACACTGAAGCTTTCTTT. Its translation is CASNDKNTEAFF.

The rearrangement uses TRBV6-5 and TRBJ1-5; D uncertain. CDR3 length: 15 amino acids. Germline V gives CDR1 MNHEY, CDR2 SVGAGI. V lost 0 bases and J lost 0, with 6 bases in between. The CDR3 DNA is TGTGCCAGCAGTTACTCTATCGGTAGCAATCAGCCCCAGCATTTT. This translates into CASSYSIGSNQPQHF.

The rearrangement links TRBV6-2 or TRBV6-3 to TRBJ2-3; no clear D. In germline, CDR1 is MNHEY, CDR2 SVGEGT. The CDR3 covers 16 residues. The V end lost 0 bases, the J end lost 2 bases, and 12 bases lay between the germline ends. In DNA form, the CDR3 reads TGTGCCAGCAGTTACTCGGCCCAGGTCTTCACAGATACGCAGTATTTT. Translation: CASSYSAQVFTDTQYF.

This clone occurred once. The J gene is TRBJ1-2, the V gene TRBV3-1 (or the pseudogene TRBV3-2), with D tentatively TRBD1 (5 bases). The CDR3 is 14 amino acids. Trimming removed 4 bases from V and 5 bases from J, with 14 bases in between. In germline, CDR1 is LGHDT, CDR2 YNNKEL (reference sequence). CDR3 nucleotides: TGTGCCAGCAGCCCCGACGGGGGAAGATATGGCTACACCTTC. It specifies CASSPDGGRYGYTF.

This chain connects TRBV7-9 to TRBJ1-2; D is unresolved. The ends were cut back, 5 bases at V and 2 bases at J, with 9 bases in the middle. There are 13 residues in the CDR3. Germline loops: CDR1 SEHNR, CDR2 FQNEAQ (reference sequence). This CDR3 reads CASSPGPNYGYTF. DNA for the CDR3: TGTGCCAGCAGCCCCGGACCGAACTATGGCTACACCTTC.

This chain joins TRBV5-5 and TRBJ2-2, with D tentatively TRBD2 (5 bases). V lost 4 bases and J lost 5, with 15 bases in between. There are 15 residues in the CDR3. Germline V gene sequence: CDR1 SGHKS, CDR2 YYEKEE (reference sequence). CDR3 sequence reads: CASSRLPSGTGELFF. As DNA, the CDR3 is TGTGCCAGCAGCCGCCTCCCGTCGGGGACCGGGGAGCTGTTTTTT.

This sequence joins TRBV25-1 and TRBJ1-4; no clear D. This CDR3 region has 14 residues. From germline, CDR1 is MGHDK and CDR2 SYGVNS. V lost 7 bases, J lost 6 bases, and 15 bases lay in between. Here the CDR3 DNA reads TGTGCCAGCACCCTGGCGGGATCTGATGAAAAACTGTTTTTT. This translates into CASTLAGSDEKLFF.

The chain has TRBV27 and TRBJ1-2; TRBD1 agrees at 8 bases. J was trimmed by 2 bases and V by 8 bases; bases with no gene match: 10. Germline lookup yields CDR1 MNHEY and CDR2 SMNVEV (reference sequence). CDR3 length: 15 residues. The CDR3 loop is CASREPTGANYGYTF. The CDR3 DNA is TGTGCCAGCCGGGAACCGACAGGGGCCAACTATGGCTACACCTTC.

The CDR3 protein is CASSSGQDLYNEQFF. DNA of the CDR3: TGTGCCAGCAGTTCGGGACAGGACCTCTACAATGAGCAGTTCTTC. J is TRBJ2-1 and V is TRBV6-5; 8 bases are shared with TRBD1. The ends lost 4 bases at V and 3 bases at J; junction bases unmatched: 5. CDR1 is MNHEY and CDR2 is SVGAGI in the germline V gene. The CDR3 runs to 15 residues.

The CDR3 here is CASSARGGSTYEQYF. The DNA of the CDR3 is TGTGCCAGCAGCGCGAGGGGCGGAAGCACCTACGAGCAGTACTTC. This chain links TRBV6-5 with TRBJ2-7; D may match TRBD1 or TRBD2 (5 bases each). Germline V lookup: CDR1 MNHEY, CDR2 SVGAGI. The CDR3 runs to 15 residues. Trimming stripped 6 bases from V and 2 bases from J, with 17 bases between.